This TCR beta chain was profiled in a study of shared clonotypes between healthy human individuals. Looking at the study overall: CD4 naive cells filled three plates per donor, CD4 memory three, CD8 naive two and CD8 memory one.

Only in-frame clones appear in the TCRdb table, and some are missing; sequencing was by immunoSEQ multiplex PCR. The table has around 2.1 million clones, around 95% seen once. The germline CDR1 and CDR2 sequences are SGHRS and YFSETQ. V dropped 3 bases and J dropped 7; count of bases not matched to a gene: 10. The CDR3 has 14 residues. Sequenced input: naive CD4+ T cells sorted from blood. The subset here: CD45RA+ positively selected. This receptor was identified in a man between 18 and 29 years old in good health. V is TRBV5-1 and J is TRBJ2-7, with 7 bases that match TRBD1. CDR3 sequence: CASSSGQPWGEQYF. For the CDR3, the DNA is TGCGCCAGCAGCTCGGGACAGCCTTGGGGGGAGCAGTACTTC.